Sequencing of this TCR beta chain was carried out in a study of cytomegalovirus exposure and HLA in healthy donors. Study-wide findings and caveats: A later analysis linked a missense DCLRE1C variant to TCR beta V- and J-gene trimming. It was reportedly the case that the classifier diagnosed cytomegalovirus status with high specificity and sensitivity. Follow-up analysis seemed to connect common viral pathogens with several of the most significant clusters identified.

This clone has more than one count but fewer than ten. Its specificity is not known. The CDR3 is 13 residues long. The PCR made use of 60 Vbeta and 13 Jbeta primers. The method was immunoSEQ multiplex PCR; TCRdb's version includes in-frame clones alone and lacks a portion of them. The profile shows about 140,000 clones, more than 70% of them singletons. This receptor was obtained from a man in his forties or fifties in good health and CMV-seronegative. Sequenced: PBMCs. The chain joins TRBV21-1 to TRBJ1-1; the table's D call of TRBD1 was not tested on the DNA. TRBV21-1 is termed a pseudogene. CDR3 DNA sequence: TGTGCCAACCGGACAGATACTAACACTGAAGCTTTCTTT. Its protein is CANRTDTNTEAFF.